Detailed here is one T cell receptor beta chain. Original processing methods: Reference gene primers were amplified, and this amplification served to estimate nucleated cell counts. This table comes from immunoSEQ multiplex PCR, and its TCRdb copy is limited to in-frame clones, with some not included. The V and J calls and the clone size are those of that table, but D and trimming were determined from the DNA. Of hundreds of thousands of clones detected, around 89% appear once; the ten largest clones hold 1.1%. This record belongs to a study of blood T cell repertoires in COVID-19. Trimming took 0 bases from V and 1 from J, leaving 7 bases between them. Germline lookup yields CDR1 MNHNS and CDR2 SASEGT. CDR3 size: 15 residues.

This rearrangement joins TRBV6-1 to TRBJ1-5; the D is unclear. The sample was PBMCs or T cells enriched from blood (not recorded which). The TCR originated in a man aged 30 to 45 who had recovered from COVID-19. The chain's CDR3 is CASSEAQESNQPQHF. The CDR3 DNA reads TGTGCCAGCAGTGAAGCCCAGGAAAGCAATCAGCCCCAGCATTTT.